This paragraph covers one TCR beta chain sequence. What it binds is not known. These data come from a study of OX40 agonist ivuxolimab in advanced cancers. About the study: Patients took ivuxolimab, an agonistic anti-OX40 (CD134) antibody.

Points from the study as a whole: Partial responders treated at 0.1-3.0 mg/kg exhibited clonal expansion among the lowest measured. In general, CD8+ T cells held more expanded clones than CD4+ did, on average.

Some clones are missing from TCRdb's copy, which holds only in-frame ones; the method was immunoSEQ multiplex PCR. The sample has some 19,000 clones, around 68% seen once. This receptor was obtained from an adult with an advanced solid tumor such as melanoma, head and neck, liver or kidney cancer. Source: CD4+ or CD8+ T cells sorted from blood, taken in a trial of the OX40 agonist ivuxolimab.

DNA for the CDR3: TGTGCCAGCGGACAGGGGGGCTACGAGCAGTACTTC. It specifies CASGQGGYEQYF. V is TRBV19 and J is TRBJ2-7, with 10 positions matching TRBD1. The CDR3 sequence is 12 residues long. Germline lookup yields CDR1 LNHDA and CDR2 SQIVND (reference sequence). The V and J ends lost 9 bases and 3 bases, in that order; junction bases with no gene match: 2. Full variable domain (rest looked up from reference TRBV19 and TRBJ2-7): DGGITQSPKYLFRKEGQNVTLSCEQNLNHDAMYWYRQDPGQGLRLIYYSQIVNDFQKGDIAEGYSVSREKKESFPLTVTSAQKNPTAFYLCASGQGGYEQYFGPGTRLTVT.